This TCR beta chain was retrieved from a study of shared clonotypes between healthy human individuals (dated by TCRdb to about 2020). In terms of the full investigation: The cohort comprised two women and a few men aged 18 to 49 years. To estimate repertoire size and how much clonotypes are shared between individuals, the study performed deep sequencing of blood TCR repertoires from roughly five healthy adults. Different laboratories and diverse techniques were used to prepare libraries and sequence TCR repertoires, to increase sequencing depth and limit assay-specific biases. Per donor, leukapheresis produced somewhere between about 0.8 and 9 billion PBMCs. Overall study outcomes, separate from this receptor: The genetic and exposure-history diversity represented was limited by the small number of donors. Sampling was restricted to blood, and TCR repertoires in tissue are likely to differ from TCR repertoires in blood. Pairwise subsampling indicated that sequencing depth was expected to affect the degree of clonotype sharing among donors.

This clone was seen just once. The specificity of this receptor is unknown. No quality values exist for individual bases; no much larger clone is one base distant. Spanning cysteine to phenylalanine, the CDR3 consists of 16 amino acids. Only CDR3 DNA remains: 48 bases, in frame from the first base. V and J lose 1 base and 0 bases, and a span of 12 bases separates them. In the germline V gene (reference sequence), CDR1 corresponds to SGHKS and CDR2 to YYEKEE. TCR CDR3 regions were amplified from genomic DNA by multiplex PCR using the deep immunoSEQ assay. Extracted genomic DNA from each cell subset was distributed evenly across all wells of several immunoSEQ 96-well plates, and each plate was treated as a replicate. For unsorted PBMC, 250 to 300 ng genomic DNA, equal to 30,000 or so T cell genomes, was loaded into each replicate PCR. Genomic DNA from unsorted PBMC was sequenced over ten immunoSEQ deep assay plates. Purified libraries were quantified with a Qubit 3.0 fluorometer, sized on a Bioanalyzer 2100, and re-quantified with the KAPA Library Quantification kit. Every immunoSEQ 96-well plate was sequenced on a dedicated single-read 150-cycle Illumina NextSeq 550 flow cell. For the original study's pipeline: Because only junctional sequences without quality scores were contained in the immunoSEQ output, filtering matching that applied to full-length reads could not be performed. Sequences were annotated with PyIR, a Python wrapper for IgBLAST v1.9, using IMGT germline references to assign V/J genes and CDR3. Reads with weak V/J assignments (E-value above 1e-6), missing CDR3, stop codons, out-of-frame junctions, or ambiguous translated residues were removed. V3J clonotypes were defined as sequences sharing the same inferred V gene, J gene, and CDR3 amino acid sequence. To compute the percentage overlap between repertoires, the number of shared unique clonotypes was divided by the size of the smaller repertoire. RTK rarefaction, the Chao1 estimator, and Recon v2.1 estimates of unobserved clonotypes were used to assess repertoire richness. TCRdb took over this immuneACCESS table, retaining in-frame rearrangements with V and J assigned. Such tables are incomplete; in checked studies, under half of the missing clones stem from an unresolved V gene, and the remainder is unexplained. The V and J calls and clone size were taken over from that table, and D and trimming were inferred from the DNA. This sample is represented by approximately 510,000 clones; approximately 79% of them were singletons. The ten biggest clones cover over 10% of the sample.

The donors were healthy, HIV-negative adults who had no recently reported acute infections or vaccinations. Every donor was a Caucasian adult residing in Nashville, Tennessee, USA. For unsorted samples, roughly 90 million PBMCs were counted, and genomic DNA was extracted using the QIAamp DNA Blood Mini kit. Blood was obtained by leukapheresis, after which PBMCs were separated by Ficoll-Histopaque density gradient centrifugation and cryopreserved in liquid nitrogen vapor phase. The specimen was PBMCs. The clonotype originates from a woman in her forties in good health. Some clones in this sample may be carry-over from other donors' samples. Here the chain combines TRBV5-5 and TRBJ2-3; TRBD2 is a possible D gene, resting on 6 matching bases. DNA sequence: TGTGCCAGCAGCTTGTCCCTGGGACTGAGCACAGATACGCAGTATTTT. Its amino acids are CASSLSLGLSTDTQYF.